Included here is one T cell receptor beta chain sequence, with context. This sample was taken from a study of control samples from healthy donors and cancer patients. The CDR3 contains 14 residues. V was trimmed by 0 bases and J by 5 bases, leaving 10 bases between them. Germline-derived CDR1 and CDR2 are SGHAT and FQNNGV. This table comes from immunoSEQ multiplex PCR, and its TCRdb copy is limited to in-frame clones, with some not included. The sample consists of around 150,000 clones, around 94% of them appearing once. The receptor was derived from a man between 60 and 75 years old with colorectal cancer. Specimen: PBMCs. V is TRBV11-2 and J is TRBJ2-5; D uncertain. This chain's CDR3 is CASSLDPARETQYF. The CDR3, as DNA: TGTGCCAGCAGCTTAGATCCAGCCCGGGAGACCCAGTACTTC. The variable domain in full, completed from reference TRBV11-2 and TRBJ2-5, reads EAGVAQSPRYKIIEKRQSVAFWCNPISGHATLYWYQQILGQGPKLLIQFQNNGVVDDSQLPKDRFSAERLKGVDSTLKIQPAKLEDSAVYLCASSLDPARETQYFGPGTRLLVL.